This is a list of T cell receptor beta chains from one sample in a study of cytomegalovirus exposure and HLA in healthy donors. Only in-frame clones appear in the TCRdb table, and some are missing; sequencing was by immunoSEQ multiplex PCR. The table has about 180,000 clones, roughly 75% seen once. Source material: PBMCs. The origin of the receptors is a female donor in good health and CMV-seronegative. The CDR3 runs from the conserved cysteine through the conserved F or W. The order of the fields is J gene, D gene, V gene, CDR3 protein, CDR3 DNA. D genes are given only for firm matches.

TRBJ2-3 | NA | TRBV5-6 | CASSLLRDSTDTQYF | TGTGCCAGCAGCTTGCTTCGCGATAGCACAGATACGCAGTATTTT
TRBJ1-5 | NA | TRBV6-1 | CASSEIFDFNQPQHF | TGTGCCAGCAGTGAAATATTTGACTTCAATCAGCCCCAGCATTTT
TRBJ1-1 | TRBD1 | TRBV6-5 | CASSTRQGGTEAFF | TGTGCCAGCAGTACCAGACAGGGGGGCACTGAAGCTTTCTTT
TRBJ2-2 | TRBD2 | TRBV11-2 | CASSLRLAANTGELFF | TGTGCCAGCAGCTTGAGACTAGCGGCTAACACCGGGGAGCTGTTTTTT
TRBJ2-3 | NA | TRBV4-1 | CASSQETRGTDTQYF | TGCGCCAGCAGCCAAGAAACTCGGGGCACAGATACGCAGTATTTT
TRBJ1-3 | NA | TRBV5-6 | CASSRTRLGNTIYF | TGTGCCAGCAGCCGGACAAGGCTTGGGAACACCATATATTTT
TRBJ1-5 | NA | TRBV27 | CASSSGGDQPQHF | TGTGCCAGCAGTTCGGGGGGCGATCAGCCCCAGCATTTT
TRBJ1-5 | NA | TRBV19 | CASGLLSNQPQHF | TGTGCCAGCGGTCTGCTCAGCAATCAGCCCCAGCATTTT
TRBJ1-6 | NA | TRBV4-3 | CASSQDRYSPLHF | TGCGCCAGCAGCCAAGATCGGTATTCACCCCTCCACTTT
TRBJ1-1 | TRBD1 | TRBV19 | CASSTRTGTTTEAFF | TGTGCCAGTAGTACCCGGACAGGGACAACAACTGAAGCTTTCTTT